One and the same sample provided the 8 T cell receptor beta chains below, sequenced in a study of regulatory T cells in long-lasting Graves disease. According to the study, TCR beta libraries were built with iRepertoire HTBI primers and CDR3-region Arm-PCR. One entry per CDR3 protein results from TCRdb running MiXCR on the multiplex PCR reads. Here the sample spans fewer than 450,000 distinct CDR3 sequences, around 24% being singletons. This sample's time point: persistent/refractory GD, antithyroid drugs over 5 years with positive TRAb. PBMC RNA was the source of the TCR library. This specimen consisted of peripheral blood mononuclear cells (PBMCs), obtained when the disease was refractory, from a patient treated with antithyroid drugs. These receptors all come from a female donor with Graves disease.

This chain uses TRBV19 with TRBJ1-2, with 8 bases identical to TRBD1. V shed 5 bases, J shed 7 bases, and the junction held 3 bases outside the gene matches. CDR1 and CDR2 (germline): LNHDA, SQIVND (reference sequence). This CDR3 region has 12 residues. The CDR3 DNA reads as TGTGCCAGTAGTCAGGGGGCGCCTGGCTACACCTTC. This sequence encodes CASSQGAPGYTF.

This clonotype was detected many times. The J gene is TRBJ1-1, the V gene TRBV5-1; TRBD1 aligns across 7 bases. J lost 4 bases, V lost 0 bases, and 3 bases had no gene match. The CDR3 runs 14 residues. The germline gives CDR1 SGHRS, CDR2 YFSETQ. The DNA for the CDR3 is TGCGCCAGCAGCTTGGGGGCAGGGGGCACTGAAGCTTTCTTT. It codes for CASSLGAGGTEAFF.

This sequence joins TRBV20-1 and TRBJ2-5; maybe TRBD2 (5 bases). Deletions cut 4 bases from V and 2 bases from J, with 8 bases between. The CDR3 has 12 residues. Germline loops: CDR1 DFQATT, CDR2 SNEGSKA (reference sequence). CDR3 coding DNA: TGCAGTGCTATCGGGGATCAAGAGACCCAGTACTTC. The encoded protein is CSAIGDQETQYF.

This clonotype was counted only a few times. The rearrangement links TRBV19 to TRBJ2-1; TRBD2 aligns across 7 bases. From germline, CDR1 is LNHDA and CDR2 SQIVND (reference sequence). The V gene end was trimmed by 2 bases and the J gene end by 2 bases; junction bases not matched to a gene: 6. The length of the CDR3 is 16 residues. Written as DNA, the CDR3 is TGTGCCAGTAGTATAAAAAGCGGGAACCCCTACAATGAGCAGTTCTTC. This encodes CASSIKSGNPYNEQFF.

The sample holds a few counts of this clonotype. The CDR3 region has the DNA TGTGCCAGCAGTGAAGATCGGGGTACAGGATCCTACGAGCAGTACTTC. Residues: CASSEDRGTGSYEQYF. This rearrangement joins TRBV6-1 to TRBJ2-7; D is tentatively TRBD1 or TRBD2 (5 bases each). The CDR3 spans 16 residues. CDR1 and CDR2 from the germline V gene are MNHNS and SASEGT. Trimming took 1 base from V and 1 from J, leaving 14 bases between them.

This chain joins TRBV7-6 and TRBJ1-5, with 9 bases matching TRBD1. This CDR3 region has 15 residues. Germline values: CDR1 SGHVS, CDR2 FNYEAQ. Losses at the gene ends were 4 bases for V and 4 bases for J; bases not matched to a gene: 5. CDR3 in DNA: TGTGCCAGCAGCTCGGACAGGGGACGGAATCAGCCCCAGCATTTT. Encoded protein: CASSSDRGRNQPQHF.

The chain carries TRBV27 and TRBJ1-6, with D possibly matching TRBD1 (5 bases). V was shortened by 3 bases and J by 7 bases, with 10 bases between the two germline ends. CDR1 MNHEY and CDR2 SMNVEV come from the germline V gene (reference sequence). This CDR3 has 14 residues. The CDR3 DNA sequence: TGTGCCAGCAGTTTGGGAGGGGTCAATTCACCCCTCCACTTT. Translation gives CASSLGGVNSPLHF.

The rearrangement links TRBV18 to TRBJ2-5; D not resolved. Trimming took 0 bases from V and 1 from J, leaving 12 bases between them. The CDR3 is 16 amino acids. From germline, CDR1 is KGHSH and CDR2 LQKENI. The CDR3 DNA reads TGTGCCAGCTCACCACCGTCCAGCAGGAGCCAAGAGACCCAGTACTTC. It is translated as CASSPPSSRSQETQYF.